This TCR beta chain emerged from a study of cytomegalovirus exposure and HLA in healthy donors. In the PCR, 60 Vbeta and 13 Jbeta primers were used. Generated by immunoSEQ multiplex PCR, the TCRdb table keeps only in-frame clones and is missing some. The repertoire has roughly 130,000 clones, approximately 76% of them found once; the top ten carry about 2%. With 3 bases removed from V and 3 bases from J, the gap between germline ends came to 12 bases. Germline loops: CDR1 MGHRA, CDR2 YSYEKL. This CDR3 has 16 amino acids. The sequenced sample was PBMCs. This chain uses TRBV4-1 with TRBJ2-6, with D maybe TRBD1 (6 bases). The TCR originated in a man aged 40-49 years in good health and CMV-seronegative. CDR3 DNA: TGCGCCAGCAGCCACCCCCAGGGGAATGGGGCCAACGTCCTGACTTTC. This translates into CASSHPQGNGANVLTF.